The subject of this entry is one T cell receptor (beta chain). These data belong to a study of blood T cell repertoires in COVID-19. Overall study context: The samples span acute and convalescent COVID-19 from the United States, Italy and Spain.

This table comes from immunoSEQ multiplex PCR, and its TCRdb copy is limited to in-frame clones, with some not included. The table lists about 170,000 clones, roughly 88% of them singletons, with about 4.9% in the top ten. The Seattle site enrolled patients during active infection and followed them longitudinally. Germline loops: CDR1 SGHDN, CDR2 FVKESK. The CDR3 is 15 amino acids. J gave up 1 base and V 4 bases, and 4 bases lay outside the gene matches. Sequenced material: peripheral blood. This receptor was taken from a man aged 18 to 29 with COVID-19, enrolled during active disease. The chain combines TRBV14 with TRBJ2-7; 10 bases line up with TRBD2. CDR3 sequence reads: CASSPWTSGSYEQYF. CDR3 nucleotides: TGTGCCAGCAGCCCCTGGACTAGCGGATCCTACGAGCAGTACTTC.